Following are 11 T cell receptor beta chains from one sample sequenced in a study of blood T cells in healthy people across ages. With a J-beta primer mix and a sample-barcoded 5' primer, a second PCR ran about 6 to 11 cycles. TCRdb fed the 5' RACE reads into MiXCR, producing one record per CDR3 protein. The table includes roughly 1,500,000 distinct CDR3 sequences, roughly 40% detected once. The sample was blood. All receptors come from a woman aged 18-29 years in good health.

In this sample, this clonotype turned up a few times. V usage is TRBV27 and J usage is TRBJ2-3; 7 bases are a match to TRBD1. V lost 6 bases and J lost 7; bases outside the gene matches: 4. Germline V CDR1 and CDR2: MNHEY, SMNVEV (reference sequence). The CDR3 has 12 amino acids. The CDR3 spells CASRQQGNTQYF. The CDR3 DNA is TGTGCCAGCAGGCAACAGGGGAATACGCAGTATTTT.

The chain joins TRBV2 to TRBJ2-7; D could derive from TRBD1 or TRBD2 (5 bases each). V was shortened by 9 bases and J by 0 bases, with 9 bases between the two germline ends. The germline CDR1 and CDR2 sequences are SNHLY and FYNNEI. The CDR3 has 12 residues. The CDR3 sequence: CASDGASYEQYF. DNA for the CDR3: TGTGCCAGTGACGGGGCCTCCTACGAGCAGTACTTC.

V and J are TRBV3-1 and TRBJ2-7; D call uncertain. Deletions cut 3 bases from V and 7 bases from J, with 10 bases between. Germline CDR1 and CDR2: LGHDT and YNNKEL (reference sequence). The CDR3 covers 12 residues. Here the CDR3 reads CASSQESNEQYF. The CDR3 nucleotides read TGTGCCAGCAGCCAGGAGTCAAATGAGCAGTACTTC.

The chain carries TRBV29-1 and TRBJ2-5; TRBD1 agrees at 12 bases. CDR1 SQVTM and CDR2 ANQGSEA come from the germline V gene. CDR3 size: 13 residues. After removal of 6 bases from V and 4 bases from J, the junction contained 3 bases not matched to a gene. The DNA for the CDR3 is TGCAGCGTGGGACAGGGGGCACGAGAGACCCAGTACTTC. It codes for CSVGQGARETQYF.

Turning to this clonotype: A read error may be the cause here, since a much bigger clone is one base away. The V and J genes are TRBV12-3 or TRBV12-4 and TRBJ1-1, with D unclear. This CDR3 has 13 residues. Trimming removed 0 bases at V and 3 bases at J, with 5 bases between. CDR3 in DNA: TGTGCCAGCAGTTTAGCAGAGGACACTGAAGCTTTCTTT. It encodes CASSLAEDTEAFF.

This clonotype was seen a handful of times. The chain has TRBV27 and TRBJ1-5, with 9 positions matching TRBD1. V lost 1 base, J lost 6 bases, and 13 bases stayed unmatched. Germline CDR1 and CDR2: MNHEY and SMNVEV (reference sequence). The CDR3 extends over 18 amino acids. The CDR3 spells CASSLLGQGGSVFQPQHF. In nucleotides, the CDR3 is TGTGCCAGCAGTTTATTGGGACAGGGTGGTTCAGTATTTCAGCCCCAGCATTTT.

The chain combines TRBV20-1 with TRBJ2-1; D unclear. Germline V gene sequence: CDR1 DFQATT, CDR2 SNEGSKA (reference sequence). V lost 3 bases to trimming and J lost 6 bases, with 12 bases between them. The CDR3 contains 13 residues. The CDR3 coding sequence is TGCAGTGCTAGTTCTCTAATTGCCAATGAGCAGTTCTTC. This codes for CSASSLIANEQFF.

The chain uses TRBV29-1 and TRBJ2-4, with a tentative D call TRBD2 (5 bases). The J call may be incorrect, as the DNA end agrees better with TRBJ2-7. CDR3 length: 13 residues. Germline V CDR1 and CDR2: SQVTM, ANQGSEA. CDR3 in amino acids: CSVEDPSGYEQYF. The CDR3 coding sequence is TGCAGCGTTGAAGATCCCAGCGGTTACGAGCAGTACTTC.

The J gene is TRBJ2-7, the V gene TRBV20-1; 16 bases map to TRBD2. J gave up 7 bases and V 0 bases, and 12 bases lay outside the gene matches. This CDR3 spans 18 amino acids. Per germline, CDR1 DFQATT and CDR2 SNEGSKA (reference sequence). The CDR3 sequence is CSARDQGTSGRGGDEQYF. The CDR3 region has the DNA TGCAGTGCTAGAGATCAAGGGACTAGCGGGAGGGGAGGCGATGAGCAGTACTTC.

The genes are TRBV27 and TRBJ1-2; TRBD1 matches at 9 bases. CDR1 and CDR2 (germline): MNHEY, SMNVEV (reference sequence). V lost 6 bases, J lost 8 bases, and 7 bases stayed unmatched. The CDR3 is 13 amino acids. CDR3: CASRQRDRAGYTF. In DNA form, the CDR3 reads TGTGCCAGCAGACAACGGGACAGGGCAGGCTACACCTTC.

The CDR3 reads CASSPDTTSYNEQFF. DNA for the CDR3: TGCGCCAGCAGCCCGGACACGACGTCCTACAATGAGCAGTTCTTC. The chain is built from TRBV5-1 and TRBJ2-1, with D possibly being TRBD1 (5 bases). CDR1 is SGHRS, CDR2 YFSETQ, per germline. The CDR3 is 15 amino acids. Between the trimmed V and J ends, which lost 4 bases and 1 base, there was a span of 12 bases. Filled out from reference TRBV5-1 and TRBJ2-1, the complete variable domain reads KAGVTQTPRYLIKTRGQQVTLSCSPISGHRSVSWYQQTPGQGLQFLFEYFSETQRNKGNFPGRFSGRQFSNSRSEMNVSTLELGDSALYLCASSPDTTSYNEQFFGPGTRLTVL.